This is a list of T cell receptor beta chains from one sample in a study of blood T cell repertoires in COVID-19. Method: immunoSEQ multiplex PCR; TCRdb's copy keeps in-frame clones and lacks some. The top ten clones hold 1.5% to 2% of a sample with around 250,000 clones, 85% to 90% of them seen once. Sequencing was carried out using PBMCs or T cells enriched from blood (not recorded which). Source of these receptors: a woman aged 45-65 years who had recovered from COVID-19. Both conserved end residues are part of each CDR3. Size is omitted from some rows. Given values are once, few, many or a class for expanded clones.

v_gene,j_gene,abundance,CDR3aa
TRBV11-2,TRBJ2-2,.,CASSRTILGRANTGELFF
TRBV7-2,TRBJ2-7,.,CASSLLRGGSYEQYF
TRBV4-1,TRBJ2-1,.,CASSPGPRAGRVEQFF
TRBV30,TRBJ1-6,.,CAWDQGLGNSPLHF
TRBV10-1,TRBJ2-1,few,CASSDSGDSAYNEQFF
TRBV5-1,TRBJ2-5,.,CASRPASTPLQGEETQYF
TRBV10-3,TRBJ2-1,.,CAIRGGTGLFNEQFF
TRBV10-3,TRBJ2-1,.,CAIRSSGRAVNEQFF
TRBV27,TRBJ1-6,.,CASSFYTGNSPLHF
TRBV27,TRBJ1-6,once,CASSSTGTGYGPLHF
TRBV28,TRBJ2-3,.,CASSPSTGGTQYF
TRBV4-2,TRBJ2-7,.,CASSQEAGAYEQYF
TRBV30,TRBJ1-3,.,CAWSGDISPTRDF
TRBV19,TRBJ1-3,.,CAGRTGNTIYF
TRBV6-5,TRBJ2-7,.,CASRFPGQGLDEQYF
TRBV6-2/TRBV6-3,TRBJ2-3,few,CASSERYSTDTQYF
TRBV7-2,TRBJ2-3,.,CASRRTSGRGPDTQYF
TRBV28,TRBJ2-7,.,CASSYPQGRARVYEQYF
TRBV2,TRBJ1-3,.,CASSDVGAGNTIYF
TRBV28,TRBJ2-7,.,CASSRGQGSTYEQYF
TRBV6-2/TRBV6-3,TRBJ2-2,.,CASSYGQANTGELFF
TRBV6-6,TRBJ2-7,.,CASRNRQGAVEQYF